These 4 T cell receptor beta chains were all obtained from the same sample, sequenced in a study of vaccination and CD4 T cells after COVID-19. The sample's treatment: approximately 11-day PBMC culture with coronavirus spike peptide pools or control peptides (ViraFEST assay). For these TCRs, the target antigens are not known. Cultured CD4+ T cell DNA was sequenced using the Oncomine TCR Beta short-read assay. TCRdb redid the calling of the PCR reads with MiXCR, one entry per CDR3 protein. The sample has 20,000 to 30,000 distinct CDR3 sequences; roughly 50% are singletons. Sequencing was done on a sample of CD4+ T cells from blood, cultured in vitro. These receptors all come from a human donor who had recovered from COVID-19.

This rearrangement joins TRBV6-1 to TRBJ2-3; 10 bases fit TRBD2. The CDR3 sequence is 15 residues long. V dropped 6 bases and J dropped 2; count of bases not matched to a gene: 5. The germline V gene encodes CDR1 MNHNS and CDR2 SASEGT. The CDR3: CASRVAGGNTDTQYF. CDR3 DNA sequence: TGTGCCAGCAGGGTAGCGGGGGGCAACACAGATACGCAGTATTTT.

This clonotype occurred a few times. CDR3 bases: TGCAGTGCTAGAGCCCCCAGGGACAACTATGGCTACACCTTC. It is translated as CSARAPRDNYGYTF. V and J are TRBV20-1 and TRBJ1-2; perhaps TRBD1 as D (5 bases). Trimming cost V 1 base and J 2 bases, with 11 bases left between them. The CDR3 has 14 amino acids. Germline values: CDR1 DFQATT, CDR2 SNEGSKA (reference sequence).

The chain recombines TRBV25-1 with TRBJ1-6, with D perhaps TRBD1 (5 bases). From germline, CDR1 is MGHDK and CDR2 SYGVNS. Trimming stripped 4 bases from V and 6 bases from J, with 10 bases between. This CDR3 has 14 residues. The CDR3 DNA reads TGTGCCAGCAGTGCCAGGGCAGCTAATTCACCCCTCCACTTT. It specifies CASSARAANSPLHF.

This sequence joins TRBV28 and TRBJ1-2, with unresolved D. The CDR3 consists of 13 residues. Deletions cut 3 bases from V and 2 bases from J, with 7 bases between. Germline assignment: CDR1 MDHEN and CDR2 SYDVKM. The chain's CDR3 is CASSLQTNYGYTF. Written as DNA, the CDR3 is TGTGCCAGCAGTTTGCAGACCAACTATGGCTACACCTTC.